This entry lists 31 T cell receptor beta chains sequenced from one sample in a study of blood T cell repertoires in COVID-19. Assay used: immunoSEQ multiplex PCR; TCRdb lists only in-frame clones, some missing. The data hold roughly 200,000 clones, with more than 75% observed a single time. The sequenced sample was PBMCs or T cells enriched from blood (not recorded which). Receptors were obtained from a man aged 40-49 years with acute COVID-19.

The J gene is TRBJ2-1, the V gene TRBV6-1; 9 nucleotides line up with TRBD1. Germline V gene lookup returns CDR1 MNHNS and CDR2 SASEGT. Unmatched junction bases numbered 15, after V lost 2 bases and J lost 1 base. The CDR3 totals 20 residues. The CDR3 nucleotides read TGTGCCAGCAGTGAATCGCCGGGACAGGGCTTTTATGAGTCCTACAATGAGCAGTTCTTC. As protein: CASSESPGQGFYESYNEQFF.

This chain links TRBV7-2 with TRBJ1-2; D gene uncertain. CDR3 length: 13 residues. Per the germline V gene, CDR1 is SGHTA and CDR2 is FQGNSA. V was shortened by 3 bases and J by 8 bases, with 13 bases between the two germline ends. CDR3 in DNA: TGTGCCAGCAGCTTCGACTGGAGGAAAGGCTACACCTTC. Translated: CASSFDWRKGYTF. The full variable domain, its missing parts supplied by reference TRBV7-2 and TRBJ1-2, is GAGVSQSPSNKVTEKGKDVELRCDPISGHTALYWYRQSLGQGLEFLIYFQGNSAPDKSGLPSDRFSAERTGGSVSTLTIQRTQQEDSAVYLCASSFDWRKGYTFGSGTRLTVV.

This chain joins TRBV2 and TRBJ1-1; 7 bases fit TRBD1. The J segment lost 2 bases and the V segment lost 10 bases, leaving 13 bases of the junction unmatched. The germline gives CDR1 SNHLY, CDR2 FYNNEI. The CDR3 runs 15 residues. The CDR3 nucleotides read TGTGCCACTTTTATACTACAGGGGACAAACACTGAAGCTTTCTTT. Amino acids: CATFILQGTNTEAFF.

This chain uses TRBV27 with TRBJ2-7; 8 bases fit TRBD1. The germline CDR1 and CDR2 sequences are MNHEY and SMNVEV (reference sequence). Losses at the gene ends were 5 bases for V and 2 bases for J; bases not matched to a gene: 8. This CDR3 is built from 15 residues. The CDR3, as DNA: TGTGCCAGCAGTCAGCCGGGACAGGCCCCCTACGAGCAGTACTTC. This sequence encodes CASSQPGQAPYEQYF.

The CDR3, as DNA: TGTGCCTGGAGTGCCTCTAGGGAAAAACTGTTTTTT. It is translated as CAWSASREKLFF. The chain recombines TRBV30 with TRBJ1-4; D gene uncertain. CDR1 is GTSNPN and CDR2 is SVGIG in the germline V gene (reference sequence). This CDR3 contains 12 residues. V was cut by 1 base and J by 8 bases, with 8 bases left in between. The variable domain in full, completed from reference TRBV30 and TRBJ1-4, reads SQTIHQWPATLVQPVGSPLSLECTVEGTSNPNLYWYRQAAGRGLQLLFYSVGIGQISSEVPQNLSASRPQDRQFILSSKKLLLSDSGFYLCAWSASREKLFFGSGTQLSVL.

The chain has TRBV28 and TRBJ1-2; unclear D gene. Trimming shortened V by 7 bases and J by 4 bases, and 10 bases separated the two germline ends. The CDR3 sequence is 12 residues long. The germline V gene has CDR1 MDHEN and CDR2 SYDVKM. CDR3 sequence: CASNRVAYGYTF. DNA of the CDR3: TGTGCCAGCAACCGAGTAGCCTATGGCTACACCTTC.

This clone is a singleton in its sample. The chain carries TRBV7-2 and TRBJ2-7, with unresolved D. Germline V gene sequence: CDR1 SGHTA, CDR2 FQGNSA. V dropped 2 bases and J dropped 3 bases, with 5 bases sitting between them. CDR3 size: 12 residues. The DNA of the CDR3 is TGTGCCAGCAGCTTAAAGCTCTACGAGCAGTACTTC. This codes for CASSLKLYEQYF.

This sequence joins TRBV4-3 and TRBJ2-6; tentatively, D is TRBD1 (5 bases). V lost 2 bases to trimming and J lost 1 base, with 12 bases between them. The germline V gene has CDR1 LGHNA and CDR2 YSLEER. This CDR3 region has 17 residues. CDR3 loop: CASSQPTGISGANVLTF. The CDR3 DNA reads as TGCGCCAGCAGCCAACCCACAGGAATATCTGGGGCCAACGTCCTGACTTTC.

V usage is TRBV20-1 and J usage is TRBJ2-5; the D gene is possibly TRBD2 (5 bases). V was cut by 3 bases and J by 3 bases, with 8 bases left in between. Looked up from germline, CDR1 is DFQATT and CDR2 is SNEGSKA (reference sequence). CDR3 length: 12 residues. CDR3 bases: TGCAGTGCTAGTTCCGGGGAAGAGACCCAGTACTTC. Translating gives CSASSGEETQYF.

The chain links TRBV3-1 (or the pseudogene TRBV3-2) to TRBJ2-1; possibly TRBD1 for D (5 bases). Trimming shortened V by 3 bases and J by 10 bases, and 16 bases separated the two germline ends. Germline V CDR1 and CDR2: LGHDT, YNNKEL (reference sequence). The CDR3 consists of 14 residues. This CDR3 reads CASSHFWGPREQFF. Here the CDR3 DNA reads TGTGCCAGCAGCCATTTTTGGGGCCCCCGAGAGCAGTTCTTC.

This sequence joins TRBV27 and TRBJ2-3; TRBD2 matches at 8 bases. Losses at the gene ends were 0 bases for V and 5 bases for J; bases not matched to a gene: 13. CDR1 is MNHEY, CDR2 SMNVEV, per germline (reference sequence). The CDR3 is made up of 18 amino acids. CDR3 nucleotides: TGTGCCAGCAGTTTATCGATCCCAGCGGGAGAGGAGGGAGATACGCAGTATTTT. Translated, it gives CASSLSIPAGEEGDTQYF.

The chain joins TRBV19 to TRBJ1-2, with TRBD1 as a possible D gene (6 bases). The CDR3 contains 13 residues. CDR1 is LNHDA and CDR2 is SQIVND in the germline V gene (reference sequence). The V end was cut by 7 bases, the J end by 2 bases, with 11 bases between. CDR3 amino acids: CASIRGPNYGYTF. CDR3 DNA sequence: TGTGCCAGTATCAGGGGCCCAAACTATGGCTACACCTTC. The variable domain in full, completed from reference TRBV19 and TRBJ1-2, reads DGGITQSPKYLFRKEGQNVTLSCEQNLNHDAMYWYRQDPGQGLRLIYYSQIVNDFQKGDIAEGYSVSREKKESFPLTVTSAQKNPTAFYLCASIRGPNYGYTFGSGTRLTVV.

The chain carries TRBV3-1 (or the pseudogene TRBV3-2) and TRBJ2-3, with 10 bases lining up with TRBD2. The CDR3 totals 15 residues. Per the germline V gene, CDR1 is LGHDT and CDR2 is YNNKEL (reference sequence). V was clipped by 5 bases and J by 5 bases; unmatched bases: 7. DNA for the CDR3: TGTGCCAGCAGCTACGGTGGACTAGCGGTAGATACGCAGTATTTT. Translated, it gives CASSYGGLAVDTQYF.

This chain uses TRBV5-8 with TRBJ2-6; D is uncertain. CDR1 is SGHTS, CDR2 YDEGEE, per germline. V lost 2 bases and J 4 bases, leaving 10 bases between the germline ends. The CDR3 is made up of 15 amino acids. The CDR3 nucleotides are TGTGCCAGCAGCTTCGGTTCTGCAGGGGCCAACGTCCTGACTTTC. Amino acid sequence: CASSFGSAGANVLTF.

The rearrangement joins TRBV5-4 to TRBJ1-5, with 7 bases aligning to TRBD1. Germline V gene sequence: CDR1 SGHNT, CDR2 YYREEE (reference sequence). The V and J ends lost 4 bases and 5 bases, in that order; junction bases with no gene match: 3. The CDR3 is made up of 13 amino acids. Here the CDR3 DNA reads TGTGCCAGCAGCGATGGACAGGATCAGCCCCAGCATTTT. It specifies CASSDGQDQPQHF.

V gene TRBV2 combines with J gene TRBJ2-1; 12 bases are a match to TRBD2. Trimming removed 6 bases from V and 0 bases from J; junction bases left unmatched: 6. The CDR3 totals 17 residues. CDR1 and CDR2 (germline): SNHLY, FYNNEI. As DNA, the CDR3 is TGTGCCAGCAGCTCTGGACTAGCGGGAAGCTCCTACAATGAGCAGTTCTTC. Translation: CASSSGLAGSSYNEQFF.

The chain joins TRBV7-2 to TRBJ1-5; tentatively, D is TRBD1 (6 bases). Trimming cost V 5 bases and J 6 bases, with 17 bases left between them. Germline CDR1 is SGHTA and CDR2 is FQGNSA. This CDR3 region has 15 residues. For the CDR3, the DNA is TGTGCCAGCAGCCCGATGGGAGGGGGTGGTCAGCCCCAGCATTTT. Its protein product is CASSPMGGGGQPQHF.

This rearrangement joins TRBV2 to TRBJ2-5, with 9 bases aligning to TRBD2. The ends lost 6 bases at V and 4 bases at J; junction bases unmatched: 6. The germline V gene encodes CDR1 SNHLY and CDR2 FYNNEI. CDR3 size: 14 residues. CDR3 protein: CASRREGRGETQYF. The CDR3 DNA follows: TGTGCCAGCAGGCGGGAGGGCCGGGGAGAGACCCAGTACTTC.

The chain uses TRBV27 and TRBJ1-5, with D perhaps TRBD1 (5 bases). Germline V lookup: CDR1 MNHEY, CDR2 SMNVEV (reference sequence). The CDR3 has 15 residues. Trimming removed 7 bases from V and 4 bases from J, with 17 bases in between. The CDR3 nucleotides read TGTGCCAGCACCTCCCTCTCTGGGGCTAATCAGCCCCAGCATTTT. Translated: CASTSLSGANQPQHF.

The J gene is TRBJ1-6, the V gene TRBV2; unclear D gene. This CDR3 spans 13 amino acids. Trimming left V 5 bases short and J 9 bases short, with 11 bases between. The germline V gene has CDR1 SNHLY and CDR2 FYNNEI. The CDR3 is CASSPGVGSPLHF. Written as DNA, the CDR3 is TGTGCCAGCAGTCCCGGGGTTGGTTCACCCCTCCACTTT.

The chain couples TRBV19 to TRBJ2-7; D uncertain. CDR1 LNHDA and CDR2 SQIVND come from the germline V gene (reference sequence). Between the trimmed V and J ends, which lost 1 base and 5 bases, there was a span of 18 bases. This CDR3 has 16 residues. The CDR3 sequence is CASSIGSPASTDEQYF. In nucleotides, the CDR3 is TGTGCCAGTAGTATAGGGTCCCCTGCGTCTACCGACGAGCAGTACTTC.

This sequence joins TRBV27 and TRBJ2-1, with TRBD2 identical over 7 bases. V shed 3 bases and J 5 bases; nucleotides not matched to a gene: 7. In germline, CDR1 is MNHEY, CDR2 SMNVEV (reference sequence). CDR3 length: 15 residues. For the CDR3, the DNA is TGTGCCAGCAGTTTTTGGGAGGGCCTAAACAATGAGCAGTTCTTC. Translated: CASSFWEGLNNEQFF.

The V and J genes are TRBV19 and TRBJ2-7; TRBD1 is a possible D gene (5 bases). V was trimmed by 0 bases and J by 3 bases, leaving 12 bases between them. Germline V gene lookup returns CDR1 LNHDA and CDR2 SQIVND (reference sequence). The CDR3 covers 15 residues. CDR3 nucleotide sequence: TGTGCCAGTAGTATAGATCTCGACAGCTACTACGAGCAGTACTTC. Protein: CASSIDLDSYYEQYF.

The chain combines TRBV6-2 or TRBV6-3 with TRBJ1-6; TRBD1 might be the D (6 bases). The CDR3 totals 13 residues. Germline V gene data show CDR1 as MNHEY and CDR2 as SVGEGT. V was cut by 4 bases and J by 10 bases, with 11 bases left in between. The CDR3 DNA follows: TGTGCCAGCAGTTTCAGGGGACACTCACCCCTCCACTTT. It specifies CASSFRGHSPLHF.

This clone has only a few counts. The V gene is TRBV19, the J gene TRBJ2-7, with TRBD2 as a possible D gene (6 bases). V shed 11 bases and J shed 0 bases, with 14 bases lying between them. This CDR3 spans 13 amino acids. Germline CDR1 LNHDA, CDR2 SQIVND (reference sequence). Here the CDR3 reads CAGSGRTSYEQYF. The CDR3 DNA sequence: TGTGCCGGAAGCGGGCGTACCTCCTACGAGCAGTACTTC.

The chain carries TRBV7-2 and TRBJ2-7; the match to TRBD1 covers 8 bases. CDR1 and CDR2 (germline): SGHTA, FQGNSA. The CDR3 runs to 14 residues. Trimming at V came to 5 bases and at J to 7 bases, leaving 10 bases not matched to a gene. Here the CDR3 reads CASSTRQGPGEQYF. The CDR3 DNA is TGTGCCAGCAGCACAAGACAGGGGCCTGGGGAGCAGTACTTC.

Concerning this clone: The junction departs from the called germline gene at one end, perhaps through a read error. The chain combines TRBV13 with TRBJ2-1; TRBD1 aligns across 9 bases. Germline CDR1 is PRHDT and CDR2 is FYEKMQ (reference sequence). The CDR3 length is 14 residues. The CDR3 spells CASSFTTGGQGIIF. The CDR3 coding sequence is TGTGCCAGCAGCTTCACTACTGGGGGACAGGGAATCATCTTC.

This chain connects TRBV29-1 to TRBJ1-1; 7 nucleotides match TRBD1. V dropped 8 bases and J dropped 7; count of bases not matched to a gene: 13. CDR3 length: 13 residues. CDR1 is SQVTM and CDR2 is ANQGSEA in the germline V gene. In nucleotides, the CDR3 is TGCAGCATCAAGGGACAGCGGCGGGGTGAAGCTTTCTTT. Translating gives CSIKGQRRGEAFF.

This clone was counted a single time. This rearrangement joins TRBV7-2 to TRBJ1-2; 10 bases map to TRBD1. The V gene's germline CDR1 is SGHTA and CDR2 FQGNSA. The V segment lost 6 bases and the J segment 1 base; nucleotides outside the gene matches: 2. The CDR3 is 14 residues long. The CDR3 DNA sequence: TGTGCCAGCAGAGGGACAGGGGTTAACTATGGCTACACCTTC. This codes for CASRGTGVNYGYTF.

The chain recombines TRBV9 with TRBJ2-1; 9 nucleotides agree with TRBD2. V lost 6 bases, J lost 4 bases, and 5 bases stayed unmatched. Germline CDR1 is SGDLS and CDR2 is YYNGEE. The CDR3 length is 14 residues. The CDR3 protein is CASKVTSGYNEQFF. CDR3 nucleotides: TGTGCCAGCAAAGTGACTAGCGGTTACAATGAGCAGTTCTTC. The complete variable domain, with remaining parts taken from reference TRBV9 and TRBJ2-1, reads DSGVTQTPKHLITATGQRVTLRCSPRSGDLSVYWYQQSLDQGLQFLIQYYNGEERAKGNILERFSAQQFPDLHSELNLSSLELGDSALYFCASKVTSGYNEQFFGPGTRLTVL.

The rearrangement links TRBV2 to TRBJ2-7, with 10 bases identical to TRBD2. V was clipped by 3 bases and J by 6 bases; unmatched bases: 8. The CDR3 consists of 15 residues. Looked up from germline, CDR1 is SNHLY and CDR2 is FYNNEI. The CDR3 DNA reads TGTGCCAGCAGTGAGGTCAGCGGGAGGGTCGGCGAGCAGTACTTC. It is translated as CASSEVSGRVGEQYF.